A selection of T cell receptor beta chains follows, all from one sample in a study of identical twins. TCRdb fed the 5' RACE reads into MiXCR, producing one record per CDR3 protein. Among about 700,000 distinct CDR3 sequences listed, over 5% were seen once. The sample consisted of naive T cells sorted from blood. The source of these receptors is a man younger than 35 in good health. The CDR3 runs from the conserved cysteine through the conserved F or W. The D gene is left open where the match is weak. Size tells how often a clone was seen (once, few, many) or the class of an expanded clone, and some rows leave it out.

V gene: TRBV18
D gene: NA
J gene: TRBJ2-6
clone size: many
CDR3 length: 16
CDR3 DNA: TGTGCCAGCTCACCACCGGGGAGATCTGGGGCCAACGTCCTGACTTTC
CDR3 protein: CASSPPGRSGANVLTF

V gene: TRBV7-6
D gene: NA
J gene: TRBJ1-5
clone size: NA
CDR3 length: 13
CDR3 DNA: TGTGCCAGCAACGGGGGCGAGGGTCAGCCCCAGCATTTT
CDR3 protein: CASNGGEGQPQHF

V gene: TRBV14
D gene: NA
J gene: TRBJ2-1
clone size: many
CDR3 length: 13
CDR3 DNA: TGTGCCAGCAGCGAACTGGGGTACAATGAGCAGTTCTTC
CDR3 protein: CASSELGYNEQFF

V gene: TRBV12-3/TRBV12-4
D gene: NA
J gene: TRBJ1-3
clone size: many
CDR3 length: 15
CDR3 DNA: TGTGCCAGCAGTTTAGTTGGGGGATCAGGAAACACCATATATTTT
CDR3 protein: CASSLVGGSGNTIYF

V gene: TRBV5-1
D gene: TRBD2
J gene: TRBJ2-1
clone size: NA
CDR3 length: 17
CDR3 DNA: TGCGCCAGCAGCTTGGGGGCACGACTAGCGGGAGGCCATGAGCAGTTCTTC
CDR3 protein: CASSLGARLAGGHEQFF

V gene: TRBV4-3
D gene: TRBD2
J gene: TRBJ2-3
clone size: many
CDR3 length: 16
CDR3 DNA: TGCGCCAGCAGCCGTCGTGGAGCGGGGACGAGAGATACGCAGTATTTT
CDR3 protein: CASSRRGAGTRDTQYF

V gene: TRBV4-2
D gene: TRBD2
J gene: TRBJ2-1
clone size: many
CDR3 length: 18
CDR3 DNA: TGTGCCAGCAGCCCATCTGTCGGGACTAGCGGGACGAGGAATGAGCAGTTCTTC
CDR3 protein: CASSPSVGTSGTRNEQFF

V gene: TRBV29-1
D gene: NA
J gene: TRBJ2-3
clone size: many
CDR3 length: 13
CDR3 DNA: TGCAGCGTTGGACTGCTGAAGGGAGATACGCAGTATTTT
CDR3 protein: CSVGLLKGDTQYF

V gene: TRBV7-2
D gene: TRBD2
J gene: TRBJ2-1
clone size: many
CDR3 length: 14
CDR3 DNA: TGTGCCAGCAGCTTCAGACTAGCCCCCCTTGAGCAGTTCTTC
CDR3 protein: CASSFRLAPLEQFF

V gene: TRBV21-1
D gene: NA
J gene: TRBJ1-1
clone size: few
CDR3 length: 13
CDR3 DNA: TGTGCCAGCCCAGCCGGGACAGTCACTGAAGCTTTCTTT
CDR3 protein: CASPAGTVTEAFF

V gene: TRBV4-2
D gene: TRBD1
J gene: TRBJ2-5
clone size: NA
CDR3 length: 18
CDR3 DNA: TGTGCCAGCAGCCAAGAGGAACAGGGGTGGGGTGTGGAGGAGACCCAGTACTTC
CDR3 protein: CASSQEEQGWGVEETQYF

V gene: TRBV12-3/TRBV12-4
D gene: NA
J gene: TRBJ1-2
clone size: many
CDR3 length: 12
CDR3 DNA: TGTGCCAGCAGACCCGGCACCTATGGCTACACCTTC
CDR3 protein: CASRPGTYGYTF

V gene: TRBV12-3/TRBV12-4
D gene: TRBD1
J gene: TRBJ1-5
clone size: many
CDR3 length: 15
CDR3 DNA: TGTGCCAGCTCGAGTAGGACAGGGGGATGGCAGCCCCAGCATTTT
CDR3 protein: CASSSRTGGWQPQHF

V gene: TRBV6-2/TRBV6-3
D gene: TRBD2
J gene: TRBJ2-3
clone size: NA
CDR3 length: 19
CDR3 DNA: TGTGCCAGCAGTTACTTTCTGGGACTAGCGGGAGTGCGTAAAGATACGCAGTATTTT
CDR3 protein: CASSYFLGLAGVRKDTQYF

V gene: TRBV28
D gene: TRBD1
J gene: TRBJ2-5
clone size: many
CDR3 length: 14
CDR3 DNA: TGTGCCAGCAGTCCTTTGGACAGGGCAGAGACCCAGTACTTC
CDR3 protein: CASSPLDRAETQYF

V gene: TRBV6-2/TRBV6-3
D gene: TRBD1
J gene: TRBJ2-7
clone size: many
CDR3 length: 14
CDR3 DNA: TGTGCCAGCAGTTTCCGGGACAGGGTTCGCGAGCAGTACTTC
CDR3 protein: CASSFRDRVREQYF

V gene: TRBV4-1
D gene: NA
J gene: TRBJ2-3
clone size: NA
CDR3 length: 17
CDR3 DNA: TGCGCCAGCAGCCTTCAAAACAGTCCGGGTAGCACAGATACGCAGTATTTT
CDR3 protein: CASSLQNSPGSTDTQYF

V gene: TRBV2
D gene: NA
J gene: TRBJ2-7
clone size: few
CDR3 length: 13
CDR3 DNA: TGTGCCAGCAGTGAATTGAGCTCCTACGAGCAGTACTTC
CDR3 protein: CASSELSSYEQYF